The 2 T cell receptor beta chains listed next were all sequenced from one sample in a study of CD8 T cells in Susac syndrome. RNA totalling about 0.45 to 1 ug underwent reverse transcription with random hexamers. A single record per CDR3 protein comes from TCRdb applying MiXCR to the immunoSEQ multiplex PCR reads. In the table there are about 160,000 distinct CDR3 sequences, just over 90% of which are singletons. The specimen was CD4+ T cells from PBMCs. The receptors originated from a human donor in good health.

The genes are TRBV6-2 or TRBV6-3 and TRBJ2-7; D may be TRBD1 (5 bases). V was trimmed by 5 bases and J by 6 bases, leaving 8 bases between them. Germline-derived CDR1 and CDR2 are MNHEY and SVGEGT. This CDR3 spans 11 amino acids. CDR3 coding DNA: TGTGCCAGCAGTAAGGGGCTCGAGCAGTACTTC. It translates to CASSKGLEQYF.

The chain has TRBV12-3 or TRBV12-4 and TRBJ1-1; D remains ambiguous. The CDR3 spans 13 residues. V was trimmed by 3 bases and J by 3 bases, leaving 8 bases between them. The CDR3 DNA reads TGTGCCAGCAGTTTGGGCTTGGACACTGAAGCTTTCTTT. Amino acid sequence: CASSLGLDTEAFF.